This is a list of T cell receptor beta chains from one sample in a study of blood T cell repertoires in COVID-19. Method: immunoSEQ multiplex PCR; TCRdb's copy keeps in-frame clones and lacks some. This sample has 350,000 to 550,000 clones, with around nine tenths found just once. Sample: PBMCs or T cells enriched from blood (not recorded which). Receptor source: a woman aged 18-29 years with acute COVID-19. Both conserved end residues are part of each CDR3. D genes are given only for firm matches. Some rows mark clone size as missing; the rest say once, few, many or name a class of expanded clone.

D gene	V gene	J gene	clone size	CDR3 DNA	CDR3 protein
TRBD1	TRBV4-1	TRBJ1-1	.	TGCGCCAGCAGCCAGGACAGGGGGACATTGAACACTGAAGCTTTCTTT	CASSQDRGTLNTEAFF
.	TRBV7-2	TRBJ1-4	.	TGTGCCACCTCCGAGGGGGGGGGAAAACTGTTTTTT	CATSEGGGKLFF
TRBD1	TRBV28	TRBJ1-1	.	TGTGCCAGCAGGCAGACAGGGGAAGCTTTCTTT	CASRQTGEAFF
.	TRBV7-2	TRBJ1-5	.	TGTGCCAGCAGCTTAGCATCAGGGAACTGGCAGCCCCAGCATTTT	CASSLASGNWQPQHF
TRBD1	TRBV12-3/TRBV12-4	TRBJ1-4	.	TGTGCCAGCAGTCCAGGGGGTGAAAAACTGTTTTTT	CASSPGGEKLFF
.	TRBV2	TRBJ1-5	.	TGTGCCAGCAGTTCAGGGGCAGACCAGCCCCAGCATTTT	CASSSGADQPQHF
TRBD1	TRBV14	TRBJ1-2	.	TGTGCCAGCAGCCGAGCCGGGACAGATCGAACCTATGGCTACACCTTC	CASSRAGTDRTYGYTF
TRBD1	TRBV9	TRBJ2-3	.	TGTGCCAGCAGCGTAGTTGGACAGGGAACAGATACGCAGTATTTT	CASSVVGQGTDTQYF
TRBD1	TRBV7-9	TRBJ2-1	.	TGTGCCAGCAGCTCCTCAGGGGGCAATGAGCAGTTCTTC	CASSSSGGNEQFF
.	TRBV27	TRBJ1-2	.	TGTGCCAGCAGACCGACTGGGACACTAGTCTCTGGCTACACCTTC	CASRPTGTLVSGYTF
TRBD1	TRBV24-1	TRBJ2-1	.	TGTGCCACCAGTGATTCCCGACAGGGTCTCGATGAGCAGTTCTTC	CATSDSRQGLDEQFF
.	TRBV3-1/TRBV3-2	TRBJ2-1	.	TGTGCCAGCAGCCAAGATTCAGGATACAATGAGCAGTTCTTC	CASSQDSGYNEQFF
TRBD2	TRBV2	TRBJ2-2	.	TGTGCCAGCACCGGGACTAGCGGGGGCTTGAACACCGGGGAGCTGTTTTTT	CASTGTSGGLNTGELFF
TRBD1	TRBV29-1	TRBJ2-1	.	TGCAGCGTTGGGACAGGCCACAATGAGCAGTTCTTC	CSVGTGHNEQFF
TRBD2	TRBV14	TRBJ2-5	few	TGTGCCAGCAGCCAATGGGGACTAGGGGCGACGACCCAGTACTTC	CASSQWGLGATTQYF
TRBD2	TRBV9	TRBJ2-5	.	TGTGCCAGCAGCCCCCGGGTGTGGCGGGGGGGCGACGAGACCCAGTACTTC	CASSPRVWRGGDETQYF
.	TRBV5-6	TRBJ2-3	.	TGTGCCAGCAGCTTGGGCTCTCTCCAGACGCAGTATTTT	CASSLGSLQTQYF
.	TRBV5-1	TRBJ2-5	.	TGCGCCAGCAGCTTACAGGGGAGGGAGACCCAGTACTTC	CASSLQGRETQYF
TRBD1	TRBV28	TRBJ1-2	.	TGTGCCAGCAGTTTGGACAGGGAGAGGGTAAACTATGGCTACACCTTC	CASSLDRERVNYGYTF
TRBD1	TRBV7-2	TRBJ2-7	.	TGTGCCAGCAGCTTAGCCGGGACAGCCACTTACGAGCAGTACTTC	CASSLAGTATYEQYF
.	TRBV7-3	TRBJ1-2	once	TGTGCCAGCAGCTTATATTTGGCGGTGGACTATGGCTACACCTTC	CASSLYLAVDYGYTF
TRBD1	TRBV19	TRBJ2-7	.	TGTGCCAGTAGCGAGGACAGGTCCTACGAGCAGTACTTC	CASSEDRSYEQYF
.	TRBV19	TRBJ1-6	once	TGTGCCAGTAGTACACCCGGGACTTTTCATAATTCACCCCTCCACTTT	CASSTPGTFHNSPLHF
TRBD2	TRBV9	TRBJ2-5	.	TGTGCCAGCAGCGTTGAAGCGGGAGGGCTTTGGGAGACCCAGTACTTC	CASSVEAGGLWETQYF
.	TRBV9	TRBJ2-1	.	TGTGCCAGCAGCAGAGCGGGCTCCTCCTACAATGAGCAGTTCTTC	CASSRAGSSYNEQFF
.	TRBV19	TRBJ1-2	.	TGTGCCAGTAGTGGAAGATACAGGGCCTATGGCTACACCTTC	CASSGRYRAYGYTF
.	TRBV4-1	TRBJ2-5	.	TGCGCCAGCAGCCAAGATTTAGGGGGAGAGACCCAGTACTTC	CASSQDLGGETQYF
TRBD2	TRBV7-7	TRBJ2-5	.	TGTGCTAGCAGCACAACTAGCGGGGGGGCCCGGGAGACCCAGTACTTC	CASSTTSGGARETQYF
TRBD1	TRBV7-9	TRBJ2-3	.	TGTGCCAGCAGCCTTTCACAGGGGGCAACAGATACGCAGTATTTT	CASSLSQGATDTQYF
.	TRBV30	TRBJ2-7	.	TGTGCCTGGAACTTACAGGGTATTGACGAGCAGTACTTC	CAWNLQGIDEQYF
.	TRBV10-2	TRBJ1-2	.	TGCGCCAGCAGCAGGGACTCGGGTGGCTACACCTTC	CASSRDSGGYTF
.	TRBV4-3	TRBJ2-7	.	TGCGCCAGCAGCCAAGTCACGCATACGAGCTCCTACGAGCAGTACTTC	CASSQVTHTSSYEQYF
TRBD1	TRBV4-1	TRBJ1-1	once	TGCGCCAGCAGCCAGGCCGGACAGGCGAGGGAAGCTTTCTTT	CASSQAGQAREAFF
TRBD1	TRBV24-1	TRBJ1-3	.	TGTGCCACCAGTGACCGTACAGGGGTGGCTGGAAACACCATATATTTT	CATSDRTGVAGNTIYF
TRBD2	TRBV2	TRBJ2-1	many	TGTGCCAGCAGTGAAGCGCTCCCGACTAGCGGGGGAACTGAGCAGTTCTTC	CASSEALPTSGGTEQFF
TRBD2	TRBV4-1	TRBJ2-1	.	TGCGCCAGCAGCTCCGGACTAGCGGGGATCAATGAGCAGTTCTTC	CASSSGLAGINEQFF
.	TRBV5-4	TRBJ1-1	.	TGTGCCAGCAGCTTGGGAGGACAACTTTACACTGAAGCTTTCTTT	CASSLGGQLYTEAFF
.	TRBV11-2	TRBJ2-5	.	TGTGCCAGCAGCTCTCTTAAGAGGGATCAGCAAGAGACCCAGTACTTC	CASSSLKRDQQETQYF
TRBD1	TRBV7-9	TRBJ1-3	.	TGTGCCAGCAGCGCAGGACAGGTGCCCGGAAACACCATATATTTT	CASSAGQVPGNTIYF